The present T cell receptor beta chain was sequenced within a study of OX40 agonist ivuxolimab in advanced cancers. At baseline, cycle 4 day 1, and cycle 7 day 1, blood was sampled. Germline CDR1 is MNHEY and CDR2 is SMNVEV (reference sequence). Between the trimmed V and J ends, which lost 3 bases and 2 bases, there was a span of 11 bases. This CDR3 region has 14 residues. The repertoire was sequenced with immunoSEQ multiplex PCR; TCRdb's copy has only in-frame clones and lacks some. The data contain tens of thousands of clones, more than 75% of them singletons. V gene TRBV27 combines with J gene TRBJ2-7; D might be TRBD2 (5 bases). Sequences were derived from CD4+ or CD8+ T cells sorted from blood, sampled in a trial of the OX40 agonist ivuxolimab. The receptor's source is an adult with an advanced solid tumor such as melanoma, head and neck, liver or kidney cancer. CDR3 nucleotide sequence: TGTGCCAGCAGTTTCGGACTCGCCACCTACGAGCAGTACTTC. Amino acids: CASSFGLATYEQYF.